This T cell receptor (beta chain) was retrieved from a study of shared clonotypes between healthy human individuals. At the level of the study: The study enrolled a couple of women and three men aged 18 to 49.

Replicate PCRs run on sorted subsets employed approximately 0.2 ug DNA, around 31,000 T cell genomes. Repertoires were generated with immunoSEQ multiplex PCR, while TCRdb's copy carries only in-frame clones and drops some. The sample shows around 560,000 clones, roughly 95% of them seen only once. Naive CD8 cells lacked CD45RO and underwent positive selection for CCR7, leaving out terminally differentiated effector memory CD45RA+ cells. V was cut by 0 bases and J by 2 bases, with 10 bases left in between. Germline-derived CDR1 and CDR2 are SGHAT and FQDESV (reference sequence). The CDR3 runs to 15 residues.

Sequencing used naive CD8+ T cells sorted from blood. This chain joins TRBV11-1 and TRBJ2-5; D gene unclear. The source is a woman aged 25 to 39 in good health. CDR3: CASSLARTLQETQYF. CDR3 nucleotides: TGTGCCAGCAGCTTAGCGCGAACACTACAAGAGACCCAGTACTTC.